The next 5 T cell receptor beta chains were all read from a single sample in a study of blood T cells in healthy people across ages. A second roughly 6 to 11 cycle PCR used barcoded and J-beta primers. TCRdb reprocessed the 5' RACE reads with MiXCR, giving one entry per CDR3 protein. The sample shows fewer than 900,000 distinct CDR3 sequences, more than 40% of them seen only once. Source material: blood. These receptors were taken from a woman aged 55-70 years in good health.

The chain carries TRBV7-3 and TRBJ2-3, with D tentatively TRBD2 (5 bases). The CDR3 covers 15 residues. Trimming pared 5 bases from V and 0 bases from J, leaving 12 bases between. In germline, CDR1 is SGHTA, CDR2 FQGTGA. DNA of the CDR3: TGTGCCAGCAGCGATGCCCGGGGAAGCACAGATACGCAGTATTTT. Amino acids: CASSDARGSTDTQYF.

This chain connects TRBV5-6 to TRBJ1-1; TRBD1 aligns across 8 bases. This CDR3 comprises 15 residues. Germline values: CDR1 SGHDT, CDR2 YYEEEE. V lost 0 bases to trimming and J lost 6 bases; unmatched junction nucleotides: 7. The CDR3 region has the DNA TGTGCCAGCAGCTTGGGTCTTACAGGGGGGTCTGAAGCTTTCTTT. It translates to CASSLGLTGGSEAFF.

The chain employs TRBV19 and TRBJ2-3; 12 bases fit TRBD2. The junction had 6 bases not matched to a gene; V was cut back by 6 bases and J by 5 bases. The CDR3 contains 15 residues. Germline assignment: CDR1 LNHDA and CDR2 SQIVND (reference sequence). The CDR3 here is CASSPLAGGQDTQYF. The DNA for the CDR3 is TGTGCCAGTAGCCCTCTAGCGGGGGGGCAAGATACGCAGTATTTT.

The J gene is TRBJ2-1, the V gene TRBV7-2, with D possibly being TRBD2 (7 bases). The CDR3 is 14 amino acids. CDR1 and CDR2 (germline): SGHTA, FQGNSA. Trimming removed 7 bases at V and 10 bases at J, with 20 bases between. In DNA, the CDR3 is TGTGCCAGCATGCGTAGGGGGGGGCCATGGGAGCAGTTCTTC. Its protein product is CASMRRGGPWEQFF.

This clonotype showed up just a few times. The chain joins TRBV21-1 to TRBJ1-2; TRBD1, the table's D call, lacks a check against the DNA. TRBV21-1 is shown as a pseudogene. This CDR3 has 16 amino acids. CDR3 in amino acids: CASSDRRDRGLCGYTF. CDR3 in DNA: TGTGCCAGCAGCGACCGCCGGGACAGGGGGCTTTGTGGCTACACCTTC.